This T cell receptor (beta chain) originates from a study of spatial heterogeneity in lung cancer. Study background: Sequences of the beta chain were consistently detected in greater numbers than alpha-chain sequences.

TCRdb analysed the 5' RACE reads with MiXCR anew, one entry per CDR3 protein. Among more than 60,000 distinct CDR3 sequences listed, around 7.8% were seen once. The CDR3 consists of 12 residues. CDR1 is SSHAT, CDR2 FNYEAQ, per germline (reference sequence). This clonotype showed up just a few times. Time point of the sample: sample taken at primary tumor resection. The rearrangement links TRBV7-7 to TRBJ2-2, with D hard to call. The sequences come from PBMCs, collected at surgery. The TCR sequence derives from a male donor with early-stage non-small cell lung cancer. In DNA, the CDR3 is TGTGCTAGCTCCATGGACACCGGGGAGCTGTTTTTT. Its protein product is CASSMDTGELFF.